Listed here is a single TCR beta chain. These data are taken from a study of cytomegalovirus exposure and HLA in healthy donors. Germline assignment: CDR1 SNHLY and CDR2 FYNNEI. The CDR3 spans 15 residues. V lost 0 bases, J lost 10 bases, and 3 bases stayed unmatched. Primers for the PCR totalled 60 Vbeta and 13 Jbeta. Produced via immunoSEQ multiplex PCR; TCRdb's table is partial and in-frame only. Among 180,000 or so clones listed, over 65% were seen once. The specimen sequenced was PBMCs. The chain combines TRBV2 with TRBJ2-1, with TRBD2 matching 13 bases. This receptor was identified in a man aged 18 to 35 in good health and CMV-seronegative. The CDR3 DNA reads TGTGCCAGCAGTGAAGCAGGGACTAGCGGGAAGGAGCAGTTCTTC. Translating it yields CASSEAGTSGKEQFF.